This TCR beta chain was identified in a study of blood T cell repertoires in COVID-19. In the study overall: Samples representing acute and convalescent COVID-19 were sourced from the United States, Italy and Spain. From T cells, B-cell-depleted T cells, or PBMCs came the material, which was cDNA or gDNA.

The CDR3 runs 15 residues. In germline, CDR1 is MNHEY, CDR2 SMNVEV (reference sequence). Losses at the gene ends were 6 bases for V and 4 bases for J; bases not matched to a gene: 6. This clone was picked up a small number of times. Libraries were prepared by immunoSEQ multiplex PCR; TCRdb keeps only in-frame clonotypes and omits some of them. The data contain 250,000 to 350,000 clones, around 86% of them singletons. The chain links TRBV27 to TRBJ2-7, with 13 nucleotides matching TRBD2. The clonotype originates from a woman aged 40-49 years who had recovered from COVID-19. The specimen was peripheral blood. CDR3 region: CASSSTSGRVYEQYF. The CDR3 region has the DNA TGTGCCAGCAGCAGTACTAGCGGGAGGGTGTACGAGCAGTACTTC.